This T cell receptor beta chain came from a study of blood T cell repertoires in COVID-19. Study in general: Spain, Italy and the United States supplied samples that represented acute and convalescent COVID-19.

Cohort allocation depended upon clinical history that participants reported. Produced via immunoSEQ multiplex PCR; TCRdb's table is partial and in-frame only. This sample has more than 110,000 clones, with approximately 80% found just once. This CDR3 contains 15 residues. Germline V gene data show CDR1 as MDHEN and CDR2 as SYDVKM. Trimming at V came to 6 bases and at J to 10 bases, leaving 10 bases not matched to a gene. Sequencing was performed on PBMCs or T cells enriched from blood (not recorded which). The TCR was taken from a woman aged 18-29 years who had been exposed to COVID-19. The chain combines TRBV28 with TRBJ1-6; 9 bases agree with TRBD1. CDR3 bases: TGTGCCAGCAGGCCTAACAGGGGGCATAGCTCACCCCTCCACTTT. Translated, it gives CASRPNRGHSSPLHF.